Listed below are T cell receptor beta chains from one sample, sequenced in a study of T cell repertoires in cytomegalovirus infection. TCRdb fed the reads into MiXCR, producing one record per CDR3 protein. The top ten clones hold 25% of a sample with 150,000 to 200,000 distinct CDR3 sequences, less than 25% of them seen once. These receptors have no identified antigens. Sequenced material: CD8+ T cells from cultured PBMCs, taken from culture after CMV antigen stimulation. The receptors here all came from a human donor in good health (CMV status not recorded). Some clones in this sample may be carry-over from other donors' samples. The CDR3 runs from the conserved cysteine through the conserved F or W. D genes are given only for firm matches. Clone size appears in some rows only: once, few, many, or a class for an expanded clone.

cdr3_length: 16; j_call: TRBJ1-2; clone_size: many; d_call: .; v_call: TRBV7-2; cdr3_aa: CASSFTSGYTTYGYTF; cdr3_nt: TGTGCCAGCAGCTTTACCTCAGGGTACACTACCTATGGCTACACCTTC
cdr3_length: 15; j_call: TRBJ2-2; clone_size: few; d_call: .; v_call: TRBV6-2/TRBV6-3; cdr3_aa: CASSLDTRGTGELFF; cdr3_nt: TGTGCCAGCAGTTTAGACACTCGAGGGACCGGGGAGCTGTTTTTT
cdr3_length: 14; j_call: TRBJ2-7; clone_size: .; d_call: .; v_call: TRBV20-1; cdr3_aa: CSASPTGSVLEQYF; cdr3_nt: TGCAGTGCTAGTCCCACCGGGTCCGTGTTGGAGCAGTACTTC
cdr3_length: 15; j_call: TRBJ1-4; clone_size: .; d_call: .; v_call: TRBV7-2; cdr3_aa: CASSQRTEFNEKLFF; cdr3_nt: TGTGCCAGCAGCCAAAGGACGGAGTTTAATGAAAAACTGTTTTTT
cdr3_length: 15; j_call: TRBJ1-5; clone_size: few; d_call: .; v_call: TRBV12-3/TRBV12-4; cdr3_aa: CASSSDSLSNQPQHF; cdr3_nt: TGTGCCAGCAGTTCCGACAGCCTTAGCAATCAGCCCCAGCATTTT
cdr3_length: 12; j_call: TRBJ1-5; clone_size: few; d_call: TRBD1; v_call: TRBV12-3/TRBV12-4; cdr3_aa: CASSFGTAAQHF; cdr3_nt: TGTGCCAGCAGTTTTGGGACAGCAGCCCAGCATTTT
cdr3_length: 15; j_call: TRBJ2-7; clone_size: few; d_call: TRBD1; v_call: TRBV7-9; cdr3_aa: CASSTSGQVGYEQYF; cdr3_nt: TGTGCCAGCAGCACGAGCGGACAGGTTGGCTACGAGCAGTACTTC
cdr3_length: 16; j_call: TRBJ2-7; clone_size: once; d_call: TRBD1; v_call: TRBV7-9; cdr3_aa: CASSSGDRLSSYEQYF; cdr3_nt: TGTGCCAGCAGCTCCGGGGACAGGCTGAGCTCCTACGAGCAGTACTTC
cdr3_length: 18; j_call: TRBJ1-2; clone_size: many; d_call: TRBD1; v_call: TRBV7-9; cdr3_aa: CASSFPTGQGTSNYGYTF; cdr3_nt: TGTGCCAGCAGCTTCCCCACGGGACAGGGGACGTCCAACTATGGCTACACCTTC
cdr3_length: 12; j_call: TRBJ1-1; clone_size: many; d_call: .; v_call: TRBV7-9; cdr3_aa: CASSLMNTEAFF; cdr3_nt: TGTGCCAGCAGCTTAATGAACACTGAAGCTTTCTTT
cdr3_length: 16; j_call: TRBJ2-7; clone_size: few; d_call: TRBD1; v_call: TRBV4-1; cdr3_aa: CASSQETGGRTYEQYF; cdr3_nt: TGCGCCAGCAGCCAAGAAACAGGGGGCCGTACCTACGAGCAGTACTTC
cdr3_length: 12; j_call: TRBJ1-4; clone_size: .; d_call: .; v_call: TRBV12-3/TRBV12-4; cdr3_aa: CASGGANEKLFF; cdr3_nt: TGTGCCAGCGGGGGAGCTAATGAAAAACTGTTTTTT
cdr3_length: 16; j_call: TRBJ2-2; clone_size: .; d_call: TRBD2; v_call: TRBV7-2; cdr3_aa: CASSLRAGGYTGELFF; cdr3_nt: TGTGCCAGCAGCCTTAGGGCGGGGGGATACACCGGGGAGCTGTTTTTT
cdr3_length: 16; j_call: TRBJ2-1; clone_size: few; d_call: TRBD2; v_call: TRBV6-2/TRBV6-3; cdr3_aa: CASRIPGGPPHNEQFF; cdr3_nt: TGTGCCAGCAGGATCCCGGGGGGGCCTCCCCACAATGAGCAGTTCTTC
cdr3_length: 15; j_call: TRBJ1-4; clone_size: .; d_call: .; v_call: TRBV6-1; cdr3_aa: CASSEGNGNPEKLFF; cdr3_nt: TGTGCCAGCAGTGAGGGGAACGGAAACCCTGAAAAACTGTTTTTT
cdr3_length: 15; j_call: TRBJ2-7; clone_size: few; d_call: .; v_call: TRBV7-8; cdr3_aa: CASSLAPGSSYEQYF; cdr3_nt: TGTGCCAGCAGCTTAGCACCGGGGTCCTCCTACGAGCAGTACTTC
cdr3_length: 17; j_call: TRBJ1-5; clone_size: .; d_call: .; v_call: TRBV7-8; cdr3_aa: CASSLAMAGESNQPQHF; cdr3_nt: TGTGCCAGCAGCTTAGCAATGGCAGGGGAGAGCAATCAGCCCCAGCATTTT
cdr3_length: 15; j_call: TRBJ2-7; clone_size: .; d_call: .; v_call: TRBV12-3/TRBV12-4; cdr3_aa: CASSLRVVSSYEQYF; cdr3_nt: TGTGCCAGCAGTTTAAGGGTCGTTAGCTCCTACGAGCAGTACTTC
cdr3_length: 14; j_call: TRBJ2-1; clone_size: .; d_call: .; v_call: TRBV6-1; cdr3_aa: CASRDSLRYNEQFF; cdr3_nt: TGTGCCAGCAGGGACAGCCTTCGCTACAATGAGCAGTTCTTC
cdr3_length: 15; j_call: TRBJ1-5; clone_size: few; d_call: .; v_call: TRBV4-1; cdr3_aa: CASSQHLGVNQPQHF; cdr3_nt: TGCGCCAGCAGCCAACATCTTGGGGTCAATCAGCCCCAGCATTTT
cdr3_length: 14; j_call: TRBJ1-2; clone_size: few; d_call: .; v_call: TRBV4-1; cdr3_aa: CASSQREDGGGYTF; cdr3_nt: TGCGCCAGCAGCCAAAGGGAGGACGGCGGTGGCTACACCTTC
cdr3_length: 15; j_call: TRBJ2-1; clone_size: few; d_call: TRBD1; v_call: TRBV9; cdr3_aa: CASSDQGAPPHEQFF; cdr3_nt: TGTGCCAGCAGCGACCAGGGGGCGCCCCCCCATGAGCAGTTCTTC
cdr3_length: 15; j_call: TRBJ2-2; clone_size: few; d_call: .; v_call: TRBV12-3/TRBV12-4; cdr3_aa: CASSSSGRGNGELFF; cdr3_nt: TGTGCCAGCAGTTCCTCAGGGAGGGGGAACGGGGAGCTGTTTTTT
cdr3_length: 16; j_call: TRBJ2-3; clone_size: .; d_call: .; v_call: TRBV24-1; cdr3_aa: CATSDFTGPKGDTQYF; cdr3_nt: TGTGCCACCAGTGATTTTACCGGGCCAAAGGGAGATACGCAGTATTTT
cdr3_length: 13; j_call: TRBJ2-1; clone_size: .; d_call: TRBD2; v_call: TRBV30; cdr3_aa: CARLGGGAGEQFF; cdr3_nt: TGTGCGAGGCTTGGCGGGGGGGCAGGTGAGCAGTTCTTC
cdr3_length: 16; j_call: TRBJ1-5; clone_size: .; d_call: .; v_call: TRBV27; cdr3_aa: CASLPRFREGNQPQHF; cdr3_nt: TGTGCCAGCCTACCGCGCTTCAGGGAAGGCAATCAGCCCCAGCATTTT
cdr3_length: 13; j_call: TRBJ1-1; clone_size: .; d_call: .; v_call: TRBV7-6; cdr3_aa: CAPYPRSYTEAFF; cdr3_nt: TGTGCCCCCTACCCACGGTCATACACTGAAGCTTTCTTT
cdr3_length: 16; j_call: TRBJ2-7; clone_size: .; d_call: TRBD1; v_call: TRBV27; cdr3_aa: CASSYRPGTGAYEQYF; cdr3_nt: TGTGCCAGCAGTTACCGTCCCGGGACAGGGGCCTACGAGCAGTACTTC
cdr3_length: 16; j_call: TRBJ2-7; clone_size: .; d_call: .; v_call: TRBV10-3; cdr3_aa: CAISEYSDPGGYEQYF; cdr3_nt: TGTGCCATCAGTGAGTACTCGGACCCCGGGGGCTACGAGCAGTACTTC
cdr3_length: 18; j_call: TRBJ2-3; clone_size: .; d_call: .; v_call: TRBV7-8; cdr3_aa: CASSSLPGGTPDTDTQYF; cdr3_nt: TGTGCCAGCAGCTCATTACCGGGTGGGACGCCTGATACAGATACGCAGTATTTT
cdr3_length: 15; j_call: TRBJ2-2; clone_size: .; d_call: .; v_call: TRBV6-6; cdr3_aa: CATPKNIGDTGELFF; cdr3_nt: TGTGCCACCCCAAAAAACATTGGCGACACCGGGGAGCTGTTTTTT
cdr3_length: 14; j_call: TRBJ2-1; clone_size: .; d_call: .; v_call: TRBV9; cdr3_aa: CASSVDVGRHEQFF; cdr3_nt: TGTGCCAGCAGCGTAGATGTGGGAAGGCATGAGCAGTTCTTC
cdr3_length: 13; j_call: TRBJ1-2; clone_size: few; d_call: .; v_call: TRBV11-1; cdr3_aa: CASSSAEYYGYTF; cdr3_nt: TGTGCCAGCAGCTCGGCAGAGTACTATGGCTACACCTTC
cdr3_length: 17; j_call: TRBJ1-5; clone_size: .; d_call: TRBD1; v_call: TRBV4-1; cdr3_aa: CASSHFWDSVVNQPQHF; cdr3_nt: TGCGCCAGCAGCCATTTCTGGGACAGCGTTGTCAATCAGCCCCAGCATTTT
cdr3_length: 13; j_call: TRBJ1-1; clone_size: .; d_call: .; v_call: TRBV7-2; cdr3_aa: CASNAAGGTEAFF; cdr3_nt: TGTGCCAGCAACGCAGCGGGGGGCACTGAAGCTTTCTTT
cdr3_length: 14; j_call: TRBJ2-1; clone_size: few; d_call: .; v_call: TRBV7-8; cdr3_aa: CASSLVDEAHEQFF; cdr3_nt: TGTGCCAGCAGCCTCGTCGACGAGGCCCATGAGCAGTTCTTC
cdr3_length: 18; j_call: TRBJ2-6; clone_size: .; d_call: .; v_call: TRBV27; cdr3_aa: CASSLKAVDYSGANVLTF; cdr3_nt: TGTGCCAGCAGTCTAAAAGCGGTCGACTACTCTGGGGCCAACGTCCTGACTTTC
cdr3_length: 15; j_call: TRBJ1-1; clone_size: few; d_call: .; v_call: TRBV12-3/TRBV12-4; cdr3_aa: CASTQRVTMNTEAFF; cdr3_nt: TGTGCCAGCACCCAAAGGGTAACCATGAACACTGAAGCTTTCTTT
cdr3_length: 16; j_call: TRBJ2-7; clone_size: few; d_call: TRBD2; v_call: TRBV4-3; cdr3_aa: CASSQEQAGGSYEQYF; cdr3_nt: TGCGCCAGCAGCCAAGAACAAGCGGGGGGCTCCTACGAGCAGTACTTC
cdr3_length: 14; j_call: TRBJ2-2; clone_size: few; d_call: TRBD2; v_call: TRBV7-8; cdr3_aa: CAQGRDPNTGELFF; cdr3_nt: TGTGCCCAAGGGAGGGATCCGAACACCGGGGAGCTGTTTTTT
cdr3_length: 18; j_call: TRBJ2-7; clone_size: many; d_call: .; v_call: TRBV4-3; cdr3_aa: CASSQEKTRIAYPYEQYF; cdr3_nt: TGCGCCAGCAGCCAAGAAAAGACGAGGATAGCGTACCCCTACGAGCAGTACTTC
cdr3_length: 16; j_call: TRBJ2-3; clone_size: .; d_call: .; v_call: TRBV7-2; cdr3_aa: CASSLAPTRARDTQYF; cdr3_nt: TGTGCCAGCAGCTTAGCGCCTACTAGGGCCAGGGATACGCAGTATTTT
cdr3_length: 12; j_call: TRBJ1-2; clone_size: .; d_call: .; v_call: TRBV11-1; cdr3_aa: CASSFGWGPPTF; cdr3_nt: TGTGCCAGCAGCTTCGGCTGGGGCCCCCCCACCTTC
cdr3_length: 18; j_call: TRBJ2-1; clone_size: few; d_call: TRBD1; v_call: TRBV12-3/TRBV12-4; cdr3_aa: CASSFKDRGFHGYNEQFF; cdr3_nt: TGTGCCAGCAGTTTTAAGGACAGGGGGTTCCACGGATACAATGAGCAGTTCTTC
cdr3_length: 17; j_call: TRBJ2-6; clone_size: many; d_call: .; v_call: TRBV7-8; cdr3_aa: CASSYRVGPSGANVLTF; cdr3_nt: TGTGCCAGCAGCTACAGGGTGGGCCCCTCTGGGGCCAACGTCCTGACTTTC
cdr3_length: 14; j_call: TRBJ2-7; clone_size: .; d_call: .; v_call: TRBV4-2; cdr3_aa: CASSQEAGAYEQYF; cdr3_nt: TGTGCCAGCAGCCAAGAGGCAGGGGCCTACGAGCAGTACTTC
cdr3_length: 15; j_call: TRBJ2-3; clone_size: few; d_call: TRBD2; v_call: TRBV6-5; cdr3_aa: CASTYGGGSTDTQYF; cdr3_nt: TGTGCCAGCACTTACGGGGGGGGAAGCACAGATACGCAGTATTTT
cdr3_length: 13; j_call: TRBJ1-2; clone_size: many; d_call: .; v_call: TRBV6-5; cdr3_aa: CASSYGGAYGYTF; cdr3_nt: TGTGCCAGCAGTTACGGGGGAGCCTATGGCTACACCTTC
cdr3_length: 13; j_call: TRBJ2-7; clone_size: .; d_call: .; v_call: TRBV12-3/TRBV12-4; cdr3_aa: CASSFLGIYEQYF; cdr3_nt: TGTGCCAGCAGTTTCCTGGGGATCTACGAGCAGTACTTC
cdr3_length: 13; j_call: TRBJ2-2; clone_size: few; d_call: TRBD1; v_call: TRBV30; cdr3_aa: CACLQGDTGELFF; cdr3_nt: TGTGCCTGTCTACAGGGGGACACCGGGGAGCTGTTTTTT
cdr3_length: 15; j_call: TRBJ1-1; clone_size: few; d_call: .; v_call: TRBV10-3; cdr3_aa: CAISESREISAEAFF; cdr3_nt: TGTGCCATCAGTGAGTCGAGAGAGATTAGCGCTGAAGCTTTCTTT
cdr3_length: 16; j_call: TRBJ1-4; clone_size: .; d_call: .; v_call: TRBV4-1; cdr3_aa: CASSQEWNQGNEKLFF; cdr3_nt: TGCGCCAGCAGCCAAGAATGGAATCAGGGGAACGAAAAACTGTTTTTT
cdr3_length: 13; j_call: TRBJ1-2; clone_size: .; d_call: .; v_call: TRBV7-2; cdr3_aa: CASSLEKGYGYTF; cdr3_nt: TGTGCCAGCAGCTTAGAAAAGGGTTATGGCTACACCTTC
cdr3_length: 14; j_call: TRBJ2-2; clone_size: .; d_call: .; v_call: TRBV12-5; cdr3_aa: CASGLAGAGGELFF; cdr3_nt: TGTGCTAGTGGTTTGGCAGGGGCGGGCGGGGAGCTGTTTTTT